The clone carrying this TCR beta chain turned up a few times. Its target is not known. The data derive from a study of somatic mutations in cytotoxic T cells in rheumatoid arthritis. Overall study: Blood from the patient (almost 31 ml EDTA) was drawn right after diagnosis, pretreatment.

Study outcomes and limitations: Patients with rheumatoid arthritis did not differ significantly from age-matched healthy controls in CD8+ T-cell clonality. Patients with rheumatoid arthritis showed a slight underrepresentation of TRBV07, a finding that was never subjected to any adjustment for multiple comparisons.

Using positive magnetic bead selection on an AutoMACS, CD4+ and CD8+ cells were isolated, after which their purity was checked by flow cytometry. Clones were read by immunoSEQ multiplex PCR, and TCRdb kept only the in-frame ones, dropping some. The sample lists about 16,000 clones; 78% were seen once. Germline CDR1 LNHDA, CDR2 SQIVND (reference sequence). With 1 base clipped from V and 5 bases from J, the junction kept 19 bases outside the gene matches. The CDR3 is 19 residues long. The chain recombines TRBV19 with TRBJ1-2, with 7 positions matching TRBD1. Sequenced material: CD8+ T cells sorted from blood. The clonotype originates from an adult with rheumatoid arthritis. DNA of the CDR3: TGTGCCAGTAGTATAGGGGAAGACAGGGATCGCGTGTGGAAATATGGCTACACCTTC. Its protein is CASSIGEDRDRVWKYGYTF.